The rows below give T cell receptor beta chains drawn from one sample of a study of vaccination and CD4 T cells after COVID-19. The antigens of these receptors remain unknown. TCRdb itself ran the PCR reads through MiXCR, one entry per CDR3 protein. The sample has 15,000 to 20,000 distinct CDR3 sequences, 65% to 80% seen once. The sequenced material came from CD4+ T cells from blood, cultured in vitro. The receptors derive from a human donor who had recovered from COVID-19. The CDR3 runs from the conserved cysteine through the conserved F or W. A D gene is named only where the DNA matches it firmly. The size of a clone is reported for some rows only, either as once, few or many, or as a class for expanded clones.

D	V	J	size	CDR3	DNA
NA	TRBV6-2/TRBV6-3	TRBJ1-5	once	CASSYDSGRENIYSNQPQHF	TGTGCCAGCAGTTACGATTCGGGCAGAGAAAACATTTATAGCAATCAGCCCCAGCATTTT
TRBD1	TRBV20-1	TRBJ1-2	NA	CSARETGQGSGYTF	TGCAGTGCTAGAGAGACCGGACAGGGTTCTGGCTACACCTTC
NA	TRBV2	TRBJ1-1	NA	CASRQANTEAFF	TGTGCCAGTCGACAGGCGAACACTGAAGCTTTCTTT
NA	TRBV28	TRBJ1-5	NA	CASRGGPGIQPQHF	TGTGCCAGTAGGGGAGGGCCGGGAATTCAGCCCCAGCATTTT
NA	TRBV6-5	TRBJ1-2	NA	CASSSARAGGYTF	TGTGCCAGCAGTTCGGCCAGGGCGGGAGGCTACACCTTC
TRBD2	TRBV11-3	TRBJ2-2	few	CASSLGVGSSGSGELFF	TGTGCCAGCAGCTTAGGCGTAGGGTCTAGCGGCTCCGGGGAGCTGTTTTTT
TRBD2	TRBV20-1	TRBJ2-3	NA	CSARSLAGLADTQYF	TGCAGTGCTAGGAGCTTAGCGGGGTTGGCAGATACGCAGTATTTT
NA	TRBV7-9	TRBJ1-5	NA	CASSWQGSSQPQHF	TGTGCCAGCAGCTGGCAGGGTTCTAGTCAGCCCCAGCATTTT
NA	TRBV24-1	TRBJ1-2	NA	CATSDPGGWGGYTF	TGTGCCACCAGTGACCCCGGTGGCTGGGGTGGCTACACCTTC
TRBD2	TRBV18	TRBJ2-3	NA	CASSANSGRAGDTQYF	TGTGCCAGCTCAGCGAATAGCGGGAGGGCCGGGGATACGCAGTATTTT
TRBD1	TRBV7-2	TRBJ1-2	few	CASSSWGQGPLGYTF	TGTGCCAGCAGCTCATGGGGACAGGGCCCCTTGGGCTACACCTTC
TRBD1	TRBV20-1	TRBJ1-5	few	CSARGAAGGLNQPQHF	TGCAGTGCTAGAGGGGCGGCAGGGGGCCTCAATCAGCCCCAGCATTTT
TRBD1	TRBV15	TRBJ2-7	NA	CATSSPGTGSSYEQYF	TGTGCCACCAGCAGCCCCGGGACAGGCAGCTCCTACGAGCAGTACTTC
NA	TRBV7-9	TRBJ2-2	NA	CVSSYQGTGELFF	TGTGTCAGCAGCTACCAGGGTACCGGGGAGCTGTTTTTT
NA	TRBV28	TRBJ1-5	NA	CAESKVSNQPQHF	TGTGCGGAATCGAAGGTTAGCAATCAGCCCCAGCATTTT
TRBD1	TRBV18	TRBJ1-5	NA	CASSLRQGAGQPQHF	TGTGCCAGCTCCCTTCGACAGGGGGCAGGTCAGCCCCAGCATTTT
TRBD2	TRBV20-1	TRBJ2-7	few	CSARALRGREGYEQYF	TGCAGTGCTAGAGCCCTGAGGGGGCGGGAGGGCTACGAGCAGTACTTC
NA	TRBV15	TRBJ2-3	NA	CATSKMRESGWDTQYF	TGTGCCACCAGCAAGATGCGAGAGTCGGGGTGGGATACGCAGTATTTT
NA	TRBV6-2/TRBV6-3	TRBJ2-3	NA	CASRSRDGKYF	TGTGCCAGCAGGTCCCGGGACGGCAAATATTTT
TRBD1	TRBV20-1	TRBJ2-7	NA	CSASSPGTGAWEQYF	TGCAGTGCTAGTTCTCCCGGGACAGGGGCATGGGAGCAGTACTTC
NA	TRBV15	TRBJ2-5	NA	CATSRPPAETQYF	TGTGCCACCAGCAGACCACCGGCGGAGACCCAGTACTTC
NA	TRBV27	TRBJ2-2	NA	CASTKGRAGTGELFF	TGTGCCAGCACCAAGGGCCGAGCGGGTACCGGGGAGCTGTTTTTT
NA	TRBV30	TRBJ2-3	NA	CAWLDPPRGTQYF	TGTGCCTGGTTGGACCCCCCGAGGGGAACGCAGTATTTT
NA	TRBV12-3/TRBV12-4	TRBJ1-5	NA	CASSRTDNQPQHF	TGTGCCAGCAGCCGGACGGACAATCAGCCCCAGCATTTT
NA	TRBV20-1	TRBJ2-5	NA	CSASLALQETQYF	TGCAGTGCTAGCCTAGCGCTGCAAGAGACCCAGTACTTC
TRBD1	TRBV6-5	TRBJ2-2	NA	CASSYSMRGLGQGRSSVGELFF	TGTGCCAGCAGTTACTCGATGAGGGGTTTGGGACAGGGACGCTCTAGTGTCGGGGAGCTGTTTTTT
TRBD2	TRBV7-2	TRBJ2-1	NA	CASSLGAGGPHEQFF	TGTGCCAGCAGCTTAGGGGCGGGAGGGCCTCATGAGCAGTTCTTC
TRBD2	TRBV7-9	TRBJ2-3	NA	CASSPKGLADGTDTQYF	TGTGCCAGCAGCCCGAAGGGACTAGCGGATGGCACAGATACGCAGTATTTT
NA	TRBV10-3	TRBJ1-5	NA	CAISAGGQANQPQHF	TGTGCCATCAGTGCAGGAGGCCAGGCCAATCAGCCCCAGCATTTT
NA	TRBV21-1	TRBJ2-3	NA	CASIGETGEYTDTQYF	TGTGCCAGCATCGGGGAGACAGGGGAATACACAGATACGCAGTATTTT
TRBD1	TRBV19	TRBJ1-2	once	CASSALDRGNGYTF	TGTGCCAGTAGTGCCCTGGACAGGGGTAATGGCTACACCTTC
NA	TRBV14	TRBJ1-1	NA	CASSQGLWRNTEAFF	TGTGCCAGCAGCCAAGGTTTGTGGAGGAACACTGAAGCTTTCTTT
TRBD2	TRBV6-2/TRBV6-3	TRBJ2-5	NA	CASSRTSGGQYF	TGTGCCAGCAGTCGGACTAGCGGAGGCCAGTACTTC
NA	TRBV11-2	TRBJ1-1	once	CASSLELAPWGAFF	TGTGCCAGCAGCTTAGAACTCGCGCCCTGGGGAGCTTTCTTT
NA	TRBV5-4	TRBJ2-1	NA	CASSFGQQAYNEQFF	TGTGCCAGCAGCTTCGGACAACAAGCCTACAATGAGCAGTTCTTC
NA	TRBV7-2	TRBJ1-2	NA	CASSPLGTYGYTF	TGTGCCAGCAGCCCACTCGGGACCTATGGCTACACCTTC